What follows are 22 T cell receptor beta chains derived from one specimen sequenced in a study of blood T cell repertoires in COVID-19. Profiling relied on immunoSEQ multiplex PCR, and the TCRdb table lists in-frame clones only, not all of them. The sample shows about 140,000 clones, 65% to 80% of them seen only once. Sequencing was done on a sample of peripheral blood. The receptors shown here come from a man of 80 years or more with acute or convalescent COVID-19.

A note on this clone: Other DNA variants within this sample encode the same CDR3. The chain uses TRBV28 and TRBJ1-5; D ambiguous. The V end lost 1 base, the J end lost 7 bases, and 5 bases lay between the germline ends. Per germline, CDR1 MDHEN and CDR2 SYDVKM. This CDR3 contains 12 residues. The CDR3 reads CASSLSRQPQHF. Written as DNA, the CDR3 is TGTGCCAGCAGTTTATCGAGGCAGCCCCAGCATTTT.

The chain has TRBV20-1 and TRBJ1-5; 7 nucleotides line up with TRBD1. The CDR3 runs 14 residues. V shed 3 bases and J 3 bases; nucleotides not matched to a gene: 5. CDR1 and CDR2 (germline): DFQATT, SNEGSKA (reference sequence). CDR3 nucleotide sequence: TGCAGTGCTAGTACAGGACAGGTCAATCAGCCCCAGCATTTT. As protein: CSASTGQVNQPQHF.

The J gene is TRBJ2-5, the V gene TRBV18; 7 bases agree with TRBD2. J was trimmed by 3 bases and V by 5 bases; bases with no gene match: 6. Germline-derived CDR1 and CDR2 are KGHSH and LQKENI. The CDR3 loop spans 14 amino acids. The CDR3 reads CASSFPGREETQYF. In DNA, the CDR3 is TGTGCCAGCTCATTCCCGGGGAGGGAAGAGACCCAGTACTTC. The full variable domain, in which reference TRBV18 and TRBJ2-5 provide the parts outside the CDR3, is NAGVMQNPRHLVRRRGQEARLRCSPMKGHSHVYWYRQLPEEGLKFMVYLQKENIIDESGMPKERFSAEFPKEGPSILRIQQVVRGDSAAYFCASSFPGREETQYFGPGTRLLVL.

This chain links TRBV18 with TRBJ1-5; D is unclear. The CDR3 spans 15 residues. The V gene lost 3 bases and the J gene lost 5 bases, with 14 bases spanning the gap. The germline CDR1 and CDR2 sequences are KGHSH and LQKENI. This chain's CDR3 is CASSPRLSPDQPQHF. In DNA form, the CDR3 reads TGTGCCAGCTCACCCCGACTGAGCCCCGATCAGCCCCAGCATTTT.

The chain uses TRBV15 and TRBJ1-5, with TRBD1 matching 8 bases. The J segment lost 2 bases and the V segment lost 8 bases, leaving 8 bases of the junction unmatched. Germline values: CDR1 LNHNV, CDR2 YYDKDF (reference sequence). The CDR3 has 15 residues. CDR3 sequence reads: CATQARGLGNQPQHF. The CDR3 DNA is TGTGCCACCCAGGCCAGGGGGCTCGGCAATCAGCCCCAGCATTTT.

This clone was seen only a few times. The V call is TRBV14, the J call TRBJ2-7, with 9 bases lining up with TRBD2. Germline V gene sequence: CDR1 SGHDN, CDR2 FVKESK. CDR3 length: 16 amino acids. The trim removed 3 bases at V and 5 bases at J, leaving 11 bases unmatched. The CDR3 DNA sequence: TGTGCCAGCAGCCAGGTTAGCGGGGGTTTCGACCACGAGCAGTACTTC. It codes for CASSQVSGGFDHEQYF. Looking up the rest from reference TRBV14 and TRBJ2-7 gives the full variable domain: EAGVTQFPSHSVIEKGQTVTLRCDPISGHDNLYWYRRVMGKEIKFLLHFVKESKQDESGMPNNRFLAERTGGTYSTLKVQPAELEDSGVYFCASSQVSGGFDHEQYFGPGTRLTVT.

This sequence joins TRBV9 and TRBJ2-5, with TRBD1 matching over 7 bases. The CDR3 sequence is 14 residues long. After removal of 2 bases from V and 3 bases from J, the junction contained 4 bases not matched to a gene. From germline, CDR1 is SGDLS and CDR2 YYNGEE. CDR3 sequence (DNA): TGTGCCAGCAGCGTCTACGACAGGGAAGAGACCCAGTACTTC. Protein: CASSVYDREETQYF. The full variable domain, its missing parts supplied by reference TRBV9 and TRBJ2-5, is DSGVTQTPKHLITATGQRVTLRCSPRSGDLSVYWYQQSLDQGLQFLIQYYNGEERAKGNILERFSAQQFPDLHSELNLSSLELGDSALYFCASSVYDREETQYFGPGTRLLVL.

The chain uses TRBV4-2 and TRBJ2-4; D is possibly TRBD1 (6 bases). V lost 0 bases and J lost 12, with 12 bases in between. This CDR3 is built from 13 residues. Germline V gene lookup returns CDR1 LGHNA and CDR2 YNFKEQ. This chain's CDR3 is CASSQDFKGHQYF. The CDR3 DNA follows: TGTGCCAGCAGCCAAGATTTTAAGGGACATCAGTACTTC.

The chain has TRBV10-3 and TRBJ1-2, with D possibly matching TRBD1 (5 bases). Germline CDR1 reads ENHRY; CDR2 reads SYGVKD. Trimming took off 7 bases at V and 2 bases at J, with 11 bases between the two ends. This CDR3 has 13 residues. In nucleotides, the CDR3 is TGTGCCATCACTCAGACAGTGAACTATGGCTACACCTTC. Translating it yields CAITQTVNYGYTF.

This chain's CDR3 is CASSRLQYTGELFF. The DNA for the CDR3 is TGTGCCAGCAGCCGCTTACAGTACACCGGGGAGCTGTTTTTT. The gene calls are TRBV11-2 and TRBJ2-2; D unresolved. In germline, CDR1 is SGHAT, CDR2 FQNNGV. V lost 5 bases and J lost 3, with 10 bases in between. This CDR3 has 14 amino acids.

The chain's CDR3 is CATSDSTTGPSGEQYF. The DNA for the CDR3 is TGTGCCACCAGTGACTCAACGACAGGGCCGTCGGGGGAGCAGTACTTC. J is TRBJ2-7 and V is TRBV24-1; 7 nucleotides line up with TRBD1. This CDR3 contains 16 residues. CDR1 is KGHDR, CDR2 SFDVKD, per germline. The V segment lost 4 bases and the J segment 7 bases; nucleotides outside the gene matches: 15.

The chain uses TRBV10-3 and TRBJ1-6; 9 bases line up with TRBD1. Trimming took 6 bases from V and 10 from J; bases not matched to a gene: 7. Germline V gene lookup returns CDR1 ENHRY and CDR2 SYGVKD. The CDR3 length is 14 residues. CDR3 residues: CAISPGQGGSPLHF. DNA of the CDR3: TGTGCCATCAGCCCGGGACAGGGAGGGTCACCCCTCCACTTT.

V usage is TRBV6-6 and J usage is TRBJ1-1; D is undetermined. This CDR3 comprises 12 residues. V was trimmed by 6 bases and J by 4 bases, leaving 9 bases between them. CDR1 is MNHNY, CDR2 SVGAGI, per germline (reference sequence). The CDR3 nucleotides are TGTGCCAGCAGGTTTTCGAGCACTGAAGCTTTCTTT. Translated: CASRFSSTEAFF.

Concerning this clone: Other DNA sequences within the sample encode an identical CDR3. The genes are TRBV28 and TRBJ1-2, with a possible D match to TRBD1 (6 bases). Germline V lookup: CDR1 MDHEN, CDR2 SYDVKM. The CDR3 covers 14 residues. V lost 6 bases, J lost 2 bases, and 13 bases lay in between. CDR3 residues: CASSRGGQNYGYTF. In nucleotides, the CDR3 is TGTGCCAGCAGCAGGGGCGGACAGAACTATGGCTACACCTTC.

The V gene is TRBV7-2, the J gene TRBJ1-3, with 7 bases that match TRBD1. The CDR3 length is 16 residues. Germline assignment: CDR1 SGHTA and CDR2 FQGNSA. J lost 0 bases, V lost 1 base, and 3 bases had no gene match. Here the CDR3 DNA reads TGTGCCAGCAGCTTAGGCGCAGGGGGCTCTGGAAACACCATATATTTT. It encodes CASSLGAGGSGNTIYF.

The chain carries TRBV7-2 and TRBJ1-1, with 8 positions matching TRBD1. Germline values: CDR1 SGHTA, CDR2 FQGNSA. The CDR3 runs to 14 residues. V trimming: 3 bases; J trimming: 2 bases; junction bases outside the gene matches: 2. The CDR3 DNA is TGTGCCAGCAGCTTTTCAGGGGGCAACACTGAAGCTTTCTTT. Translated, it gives CASSFSGGNTEAFF.

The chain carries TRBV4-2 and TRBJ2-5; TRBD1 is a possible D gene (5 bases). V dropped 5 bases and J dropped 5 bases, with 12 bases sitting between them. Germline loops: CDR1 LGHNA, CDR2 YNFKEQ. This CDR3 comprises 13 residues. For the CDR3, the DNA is TGTGCCAGCAGCTTAGGGGTGAGGGAGACCCAGTACTTC. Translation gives CASSLGVRETQYF.

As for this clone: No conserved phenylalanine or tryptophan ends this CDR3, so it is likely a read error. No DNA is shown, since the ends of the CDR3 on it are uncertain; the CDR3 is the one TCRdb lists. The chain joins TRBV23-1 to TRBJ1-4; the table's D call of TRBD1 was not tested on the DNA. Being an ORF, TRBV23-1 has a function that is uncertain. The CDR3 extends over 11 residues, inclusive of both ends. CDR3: CASSQWDRRLK.

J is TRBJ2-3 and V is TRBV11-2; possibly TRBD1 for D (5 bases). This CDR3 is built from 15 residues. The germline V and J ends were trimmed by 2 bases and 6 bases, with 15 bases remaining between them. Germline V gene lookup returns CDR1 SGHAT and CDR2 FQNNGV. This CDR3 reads CASSLIRRGSDTQYF. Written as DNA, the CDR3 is TGTGCCAGCAGCTTAATACGAAGGGGTAGCGATACGCAGTATTTT.

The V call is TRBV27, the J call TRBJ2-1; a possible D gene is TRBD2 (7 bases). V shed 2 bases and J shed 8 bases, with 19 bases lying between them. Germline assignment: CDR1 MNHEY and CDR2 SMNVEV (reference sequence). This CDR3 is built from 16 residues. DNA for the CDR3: TGTGCCAGCAGTTTAGGGGGGGGGCCGTTCTTCCATGAGCAGTTCTTC. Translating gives CASSLGGGPFFHEQFF.

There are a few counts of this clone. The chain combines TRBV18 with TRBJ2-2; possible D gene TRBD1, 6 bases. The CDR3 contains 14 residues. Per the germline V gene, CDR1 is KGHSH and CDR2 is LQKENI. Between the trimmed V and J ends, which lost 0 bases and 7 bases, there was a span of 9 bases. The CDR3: CASSPPSRGGELFF. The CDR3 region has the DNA TGTGCCAGCTCACCACCATCCAGGGGCGGGGAGCTGTTTTTT.

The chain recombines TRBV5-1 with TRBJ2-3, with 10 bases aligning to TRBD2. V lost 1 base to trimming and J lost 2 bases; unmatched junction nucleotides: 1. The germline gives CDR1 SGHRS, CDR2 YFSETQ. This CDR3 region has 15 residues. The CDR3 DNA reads TGCGCCAGCAGCTTGAGCGGGGGGGCCACAGATACGCAGTATTTT. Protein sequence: CASSLSGGATDTQYF.